The T cell receptor beta chain described here comes from a study of PD-1 blockade in classical Hodgkin lymphoma. Indicated time point: newly diagnosed, previously untreated cHL patient sample. The comparison group had newly diagnosed, previously untreated classical Hodgkin lymphoma. Only one count was recorded for this clone. The target antigen is unknown. V trimming: 0 bases; J trimming: 2 bases; junction bases outside the gene matches: 2. Germline CDR1 reads SGHRS; CDR2 reads YFSETQ. The CDR3 runs 16 residues. Study-level points and caveats: No one has yet defined what causes the repertoire differences, which may be disease activity or prior therapy.

Some clones are missing from TCRdb's copy, which holds only in-frame ones; the method was immunoSEQ multiplex PCR. The table lists more than 20,000 clones, around 94% of them singletons. The chain is built from TRBV5-1 and TRBJ2-1, with 10 nucleotides matching TRBD1. Specimen: peripheral blood mononuclear cells (PBMCs). The TCR sequence derives from a human donor with classical Hodgkin lymphoma. CDR3 amino acids: CASSLAGTGAYNEQFF. The CDR3 DNA sequence: TGCGCCAGCAGCTTGGCGGGGACAGGGGCCTACAATGAGCAGTTCTTC.